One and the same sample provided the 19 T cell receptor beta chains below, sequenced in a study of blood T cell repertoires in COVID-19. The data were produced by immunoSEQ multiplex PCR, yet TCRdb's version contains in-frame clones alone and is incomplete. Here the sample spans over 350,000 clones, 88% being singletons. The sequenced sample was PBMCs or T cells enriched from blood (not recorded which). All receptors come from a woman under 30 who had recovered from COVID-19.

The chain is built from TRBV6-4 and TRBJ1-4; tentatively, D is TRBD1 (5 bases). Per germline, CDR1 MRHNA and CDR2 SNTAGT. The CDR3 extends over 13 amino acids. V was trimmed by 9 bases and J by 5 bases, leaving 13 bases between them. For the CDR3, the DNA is TGTGCCAGTGCCCCCAACAGGAATGAAAAACTGTTTTTT. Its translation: CASAPNRNEKLFF.

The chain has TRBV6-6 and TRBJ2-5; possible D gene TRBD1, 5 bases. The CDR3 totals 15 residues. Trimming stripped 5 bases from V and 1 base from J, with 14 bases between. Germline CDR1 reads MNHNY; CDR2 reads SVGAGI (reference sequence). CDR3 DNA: TGTGCCAGCAGTCTTCAGGGAAGGGCCCAAGAGACCCAGTACTTC. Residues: CASSLQGRAQETQYF.

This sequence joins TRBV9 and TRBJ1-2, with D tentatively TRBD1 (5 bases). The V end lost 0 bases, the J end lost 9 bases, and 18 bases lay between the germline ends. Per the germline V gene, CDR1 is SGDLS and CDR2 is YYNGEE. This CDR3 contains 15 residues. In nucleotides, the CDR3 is TGTGCCAGCAGCGTAGGAGGTGCGGGGGAAAGGAGCTACACCTTC. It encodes CASSVGGAGERSYTF.

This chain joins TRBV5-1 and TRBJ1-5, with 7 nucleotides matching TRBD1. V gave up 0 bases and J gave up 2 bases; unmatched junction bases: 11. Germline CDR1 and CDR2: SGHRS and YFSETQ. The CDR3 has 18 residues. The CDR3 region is CASSLDGPSGGGNQPQHF. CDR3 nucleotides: TGCGCCAGCAGCTTGGATGGGCCGTCAGGGGGAGGCAATCAGCCCCAGCATTTT.

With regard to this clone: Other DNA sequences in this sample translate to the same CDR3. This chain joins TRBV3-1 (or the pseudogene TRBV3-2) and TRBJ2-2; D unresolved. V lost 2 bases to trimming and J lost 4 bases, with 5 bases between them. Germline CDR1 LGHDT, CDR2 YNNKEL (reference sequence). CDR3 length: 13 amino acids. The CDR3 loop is CASSQSGTGELFF. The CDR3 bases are TGTGCCAGCAGCCAATCGGGCACCGGGGAGCTGTTTTTT.

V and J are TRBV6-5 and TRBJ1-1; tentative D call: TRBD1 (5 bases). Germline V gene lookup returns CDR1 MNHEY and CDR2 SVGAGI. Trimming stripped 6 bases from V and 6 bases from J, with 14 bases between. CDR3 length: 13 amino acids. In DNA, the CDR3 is TGTGCCAGCAGCGTTCGACAGTCTTCTGAAGCTTTCTTT. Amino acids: CASSVRQSSEAFF.

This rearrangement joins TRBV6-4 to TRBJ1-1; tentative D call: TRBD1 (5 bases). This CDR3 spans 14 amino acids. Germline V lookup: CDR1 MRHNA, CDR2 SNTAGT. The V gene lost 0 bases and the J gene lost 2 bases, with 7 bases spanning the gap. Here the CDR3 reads CASSDSGGNTEAFF. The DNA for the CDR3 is TGTGCCAGCAGTGACTCGGGGGGAAACACTGAAGCTTTCTTT.

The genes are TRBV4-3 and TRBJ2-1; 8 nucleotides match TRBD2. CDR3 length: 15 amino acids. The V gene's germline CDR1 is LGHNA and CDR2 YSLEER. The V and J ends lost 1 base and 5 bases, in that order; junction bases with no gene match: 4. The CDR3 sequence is CASSQVARGDNEQFF. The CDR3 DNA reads TGCGCCAGCAGCCAAGTCGCGCGGGGGGACAATGAGCAGTTCTTC.

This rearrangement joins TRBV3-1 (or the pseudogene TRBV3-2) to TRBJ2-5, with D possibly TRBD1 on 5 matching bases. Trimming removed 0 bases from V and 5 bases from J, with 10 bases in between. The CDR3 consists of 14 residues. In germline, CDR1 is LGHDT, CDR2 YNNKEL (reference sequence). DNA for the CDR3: TGTGCCAGCAGCCAAGAGCCAGGGATGGAGACCCAGTACTTC. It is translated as CASSQEPGMETQYF.

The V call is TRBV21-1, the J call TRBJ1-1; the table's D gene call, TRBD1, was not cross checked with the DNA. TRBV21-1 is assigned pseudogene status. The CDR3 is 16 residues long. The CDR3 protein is CASTPGGQGMNTEAFF. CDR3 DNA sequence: TGTGCCAGCACCCCAGGGGGACAGGGGATGAACACTGAAGCTTTCTTT.

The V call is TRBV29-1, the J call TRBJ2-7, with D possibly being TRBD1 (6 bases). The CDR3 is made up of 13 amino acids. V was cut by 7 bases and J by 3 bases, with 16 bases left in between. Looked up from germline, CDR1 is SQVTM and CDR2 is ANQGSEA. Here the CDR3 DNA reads TGCAGCGCCTCGACCGGCAGGGGCTACGAGCAGTACTTC. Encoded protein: CSASTGRGYEQYF.

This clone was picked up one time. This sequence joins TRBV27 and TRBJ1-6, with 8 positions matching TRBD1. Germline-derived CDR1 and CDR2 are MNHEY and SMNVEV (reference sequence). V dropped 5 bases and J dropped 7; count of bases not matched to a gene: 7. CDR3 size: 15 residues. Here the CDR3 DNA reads TGTGCCAGCAGTGTAAAACAGGGGGGGAATTCACCCCTCCACTTT. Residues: CASSVKQGGNSPLHF.

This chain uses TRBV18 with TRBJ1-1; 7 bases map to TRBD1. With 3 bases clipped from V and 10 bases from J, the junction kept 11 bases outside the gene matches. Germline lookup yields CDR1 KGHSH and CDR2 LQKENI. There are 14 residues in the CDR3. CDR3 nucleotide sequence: TGTGCCAGCTCACCTTCGAGACAGGGCCCGGGAGCTTTCTTT. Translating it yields CASSPSRQGPGAFF.

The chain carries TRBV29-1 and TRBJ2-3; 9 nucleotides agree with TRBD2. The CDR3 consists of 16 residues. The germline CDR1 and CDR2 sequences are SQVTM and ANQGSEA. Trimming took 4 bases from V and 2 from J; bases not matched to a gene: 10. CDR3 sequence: CSVVRGGGRFTDTQYF. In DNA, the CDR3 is TGCAGCGTTGTACGCGGGGGGGGGAGATTCACAGATACGCAGTATTTT.

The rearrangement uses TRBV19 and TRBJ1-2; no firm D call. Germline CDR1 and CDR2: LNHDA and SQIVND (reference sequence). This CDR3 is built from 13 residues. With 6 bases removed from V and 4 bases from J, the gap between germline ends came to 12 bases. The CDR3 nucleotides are TGTGCCAGTAGCATGAGAGGGCCCTATGGCTACACCTTC. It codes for CASSMRGPYGYTF.

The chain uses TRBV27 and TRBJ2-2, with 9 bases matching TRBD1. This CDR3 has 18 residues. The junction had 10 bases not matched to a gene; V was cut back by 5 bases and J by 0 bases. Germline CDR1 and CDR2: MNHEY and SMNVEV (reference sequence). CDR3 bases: TGTGCCAGCAGTATACTTCCGGGACAGGGTGCGAACACCGGGGAGCTGTTTTTT. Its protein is CASSILPGQGANTGELFF.

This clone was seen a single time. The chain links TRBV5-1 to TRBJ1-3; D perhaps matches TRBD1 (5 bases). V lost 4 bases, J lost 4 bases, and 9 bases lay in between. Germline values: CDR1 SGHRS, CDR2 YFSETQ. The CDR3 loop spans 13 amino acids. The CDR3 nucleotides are TGCGCCAGCAGCCCACAGGACGGAAACACCATATATTTT. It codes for CASSPQDGNTIYF.

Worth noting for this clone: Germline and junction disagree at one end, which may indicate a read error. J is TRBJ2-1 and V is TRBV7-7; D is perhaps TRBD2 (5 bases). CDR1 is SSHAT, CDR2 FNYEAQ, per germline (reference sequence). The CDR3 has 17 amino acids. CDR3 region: CASSFLAGLSSYNEQFF. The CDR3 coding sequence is TGTGCTAGCAGCTTTCTAGCAGGCCTCAGCTCCTACAATGAGCAGTTCTTC.

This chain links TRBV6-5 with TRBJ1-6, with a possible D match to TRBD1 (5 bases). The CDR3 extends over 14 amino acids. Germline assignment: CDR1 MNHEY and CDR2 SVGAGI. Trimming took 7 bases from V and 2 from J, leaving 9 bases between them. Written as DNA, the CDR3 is TGTGCCAGCATGCGACAGCCCTATAATTCACCCCTCCACTTT. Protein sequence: CASMRQPYNSPLHF.